This entry features one T cell receptor (beta chain) sequence. V was clipped by 6 bases and J by 7 bases, with 21 bases between them. Per germline, CDR1 KGHSH and CDR2 LQKENI. The CDR3 sequence is 16 residues long. This record belongs to a study of blood T cell repertoires in COVID-19. Study as a whole: T cells, B-cell-depleted T cells, or PBMCs provided the cDNA or gDNA that served as material.

Some clones are missing from TCRdb's copy, which holds only in-frame ones; the method was immunoSEQ multiplex PCR. The sample lists about 140,000 clones; approximately 87% were seen once. Resolution of symptoms, clearance, or two negative PCRs was present in recovered Cohort 3 donors. This rearrangement joins TRBV18 to TRBJ2-2, with a tentative D call TRBD2 (6 bases). The sequence was collected from a man in his 60s who had recovered from COVID-19. The sample comprised PBMCs or T cells enriched from blood (not recorded which). CDR3 residues: CASSQEAGLRNGELFF. The CDR3 DNA reads as TGTGCCAGCTCCCAGGAAGCGGGCCTTCGTAACGGGGAGCTGTTTTTT. The entire variable domain, with the rest obtained from reference TRBV18 and TRBJ2-2, is as follows: NAGVMQNPRHLVRRRGQEARLRCSPMKGHSHVYWYRQLPEEGLKFMVYLQKENIIDESGMPKERFSAEFPKEGPSILRIQQVVRGDSAAYFCASSQEAGLRNGELFFGEGSRLTVL.